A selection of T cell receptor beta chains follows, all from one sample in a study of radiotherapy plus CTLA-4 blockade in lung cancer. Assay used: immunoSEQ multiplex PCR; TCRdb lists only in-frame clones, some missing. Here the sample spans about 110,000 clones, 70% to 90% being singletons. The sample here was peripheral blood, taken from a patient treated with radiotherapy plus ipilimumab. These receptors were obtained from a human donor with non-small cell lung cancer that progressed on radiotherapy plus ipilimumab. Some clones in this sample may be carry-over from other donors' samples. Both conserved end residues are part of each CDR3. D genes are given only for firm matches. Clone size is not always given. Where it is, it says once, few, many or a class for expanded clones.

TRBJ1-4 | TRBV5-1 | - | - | CASSLEPRGGNEKLFF | TGCGCCAGCAGCTTGGAACCTAGAGGGGGTAATGAAAAACTGTTTTTT
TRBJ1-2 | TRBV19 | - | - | CASSFPGTPEGYGYTF | TGTGCCAGTAGTTTTCCCGGGACCCCGGAGGGATATGGCTACACCTTC
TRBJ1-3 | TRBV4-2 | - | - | CASSQEVSGNTIYF | TGTGCCAGCAGCCAAGAGGTCTCTGGAAACACCATATATTTT
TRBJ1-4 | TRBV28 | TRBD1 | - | CASSRWSGTGGEKLFF | TGTGCCAGCAGCCGGTGGTCCGGGACAGGGGGAGAAAAACTGTTTTTT
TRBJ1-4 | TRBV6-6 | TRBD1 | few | CASNTGTVHEKLFF | TGTGCCAGCAACACAGGGACAGTACACGAAAAACTGTTTTTT
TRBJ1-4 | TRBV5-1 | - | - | CASSWNGGGVEKLFF | TGCGCCAGCAGCTGGAATGGGGGAGGGGTCGAAAAACTGTTTTTT
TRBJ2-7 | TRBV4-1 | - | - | CASSQDRSDRTYEQYF | TGCGCCAGCAGCCAAGATCGATCTGACAGGACCTACGAGCAGTACTTC
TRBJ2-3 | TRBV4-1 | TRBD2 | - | CASSQLPLAGGPTDTQYF | TGCGCCAGCAGCCAACTCCCGCTAGCGGGGGGACCTACAGATACGCAGTATTTT
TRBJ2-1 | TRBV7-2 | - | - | CASSSGGSSSYNEQFF | TGTGCCAGCAGCTCGGGGGGCTCCAGCTCCTACAATGAGCAGTTCTTC
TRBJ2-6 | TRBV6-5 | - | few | CASRVRPGANVLTF | TGTGCCAGCAGAGTCAGGCCTGGGGCCAACGTCCTGACTTTC
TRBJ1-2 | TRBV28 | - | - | CATCSVLLGYGYTF | TGTGCCACCTGTTCAGTACTCCTGGGGTATGGCTACACCTTC
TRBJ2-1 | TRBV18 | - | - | CASSPTSSGYNEQFF | TGTGCCAGCTCACCTACCTCGTCAGGCTACAATGAGCAGTTCTTC
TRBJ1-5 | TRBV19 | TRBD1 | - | CASSMWDRAGNQPQHF | TGTGCCAGTAGTATGTGGGACAGGGCAGGCAATCAGCCCCAGCATTTT
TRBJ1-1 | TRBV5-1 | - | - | CASTSHYGAANTEAFF | TGCGCCAGCACCAGCCATTATGGGGCGGCGAACACTGAAGCTTTCTTT
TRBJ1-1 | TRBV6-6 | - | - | CASSYPAALMNTEAFF | TGTGCCAGCAGTTACCCGGCAGCACTCATGAACACTGAAGCTTTCTTT
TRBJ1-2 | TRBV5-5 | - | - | CASSLDTGRVYGYTF | TGTGCCAGCAGCTTGGACACAGGGCGCGTCTATGGCTACACCTTC
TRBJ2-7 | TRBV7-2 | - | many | CASSFLGANYEQYF | TGTGCCAGCAGCTTCTTAGGGGCTAATTACGAGCAGTACTTC
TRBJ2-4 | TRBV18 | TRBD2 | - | CASRPSGGQLAKNIQYF | TGTGCCAGCCGCCCTAGCGGGGGCCAACTAGCCAAAAACATTCAGTACTTC
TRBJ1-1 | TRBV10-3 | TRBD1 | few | CAIRPLNRGSVRMNTEAFF | TGTGCCATCAGACCGCTTAACAGGGGGTCGGTCCGGATGAACACTGAAGCTTTCTTT
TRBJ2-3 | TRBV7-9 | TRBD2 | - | CASSPESGGSTDTQYF | TGTGCCAGCAGCCCAGAGTCGGGGGGGAGCACAGATACGCAGTATTTT
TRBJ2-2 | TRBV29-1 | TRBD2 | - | CSVEELAGGTWELFF | TGCAGCGTTGAAGAATTAGCGGGGGGTACCTGGGAGCTGTTTTTT
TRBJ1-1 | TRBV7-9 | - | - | CASTSWETEAFF | TGTGCCAGCACCTCCTGGGAAACTGAAGCTTTCTTT
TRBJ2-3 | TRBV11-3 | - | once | CASSPRYTDTQYF | TGTGCCAGCAGCCCCCGGTACACAGATACGCAGTATTTT
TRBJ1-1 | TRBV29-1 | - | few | CSVLTGNTEAFF | TGCAGCGTCTTGACAGGGAACACTGAAGCTTTCTTT
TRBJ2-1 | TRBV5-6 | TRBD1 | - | CASSWDRGIEQFF | TGTGCCAGCAGCTGGGACAGGGGTATTGAGCAGTTCTTC
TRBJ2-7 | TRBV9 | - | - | CASSASPGTYEQYF | TGTGCCAGCAGCGCCTCGCCAGGAACCTACGAGCAGTACTTC
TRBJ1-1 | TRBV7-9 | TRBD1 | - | CASRPTGDSSEAFF | TGTGCCAGCAGACCAACAGGGGACAGCTCGGAAGCTTTCTTT
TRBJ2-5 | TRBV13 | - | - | CASSLSQGGETQYF | TGTGCCAGCAGCTTATCTCAGGGTGGGGAGACCCAGTACTTC
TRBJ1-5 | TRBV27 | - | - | CASSNSIRNQPQHF | TGTGCCAGCAGTAACAGTATACGCAATCAGCCCCAGCATTTT
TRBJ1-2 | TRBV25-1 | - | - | CASSPINYGYTF | TGTGCCAGCAGCCCCATTAACTATGGCTACACCTTC
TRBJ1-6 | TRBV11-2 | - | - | CASSKNSPLHF | TGTGCCAGCAGCAAGAATTCACCCCTCCACTTT
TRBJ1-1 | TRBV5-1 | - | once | CASSVRDLNTEAFF | TGCGCCAGCAGCGTCAGGGACTTGAACACTGAAGCTTTCTTT
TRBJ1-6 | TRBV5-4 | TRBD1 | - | CASSYRGTKYSPLHF | TGTGCCAGCAGCTACAGGGGAACCAAGTATTCACCCCTCCACTTT
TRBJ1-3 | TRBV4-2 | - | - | CAGSLGLTGNTIYF | TGTGCCGGCAGCCTCGGATTAACTGGAAACACCATATATTTT
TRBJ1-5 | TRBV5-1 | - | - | CASSPGAPNQPQHF | TGCGCCAGCAGCCCGGGAGCCCCGAATCAGCCCCAGCATTTT
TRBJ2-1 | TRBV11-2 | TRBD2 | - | CASSLYGTSGISYNEQFF | TGTGCCAGCAGCTTATACGGGACTAGCGGTATATCTTACAATGAGCAGTTCTTC